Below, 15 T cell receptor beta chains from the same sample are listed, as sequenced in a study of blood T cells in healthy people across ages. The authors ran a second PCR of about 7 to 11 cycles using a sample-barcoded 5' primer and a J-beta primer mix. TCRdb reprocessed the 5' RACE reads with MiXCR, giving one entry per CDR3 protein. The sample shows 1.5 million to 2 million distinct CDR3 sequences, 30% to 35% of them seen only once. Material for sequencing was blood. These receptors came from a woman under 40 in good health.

CDR3 in DNA: TGTGCCAGCAGTTTGCACATGACCTACGAGCAGTACTTC. Protein: CASSLHMTYEQYF. This sequence joins TRBV6-1 and TRBJ2-7; D is unclear. The CDR3 sequence is 13 residues long. Trimming stripped 5 bases from V and 2 bases from J, with 10 bases between. Germline CDR1 MNHNS, CDR2 SASEGT.

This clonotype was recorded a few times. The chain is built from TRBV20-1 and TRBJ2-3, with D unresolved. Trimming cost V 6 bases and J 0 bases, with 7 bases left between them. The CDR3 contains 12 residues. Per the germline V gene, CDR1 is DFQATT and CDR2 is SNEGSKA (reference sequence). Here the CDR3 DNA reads TGCAGTGCCGCCCCTAGCACAGATACGCAGTATTTT. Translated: CSAAPSTDTQYF.

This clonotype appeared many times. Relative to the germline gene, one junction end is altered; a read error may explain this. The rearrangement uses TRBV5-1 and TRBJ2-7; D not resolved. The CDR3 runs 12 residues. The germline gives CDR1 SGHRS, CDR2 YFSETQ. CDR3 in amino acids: CASSYRGDEQYF. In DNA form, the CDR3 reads TGTGCCAGCAGTTATAGAGGAGACGAGCAGTACTTC.

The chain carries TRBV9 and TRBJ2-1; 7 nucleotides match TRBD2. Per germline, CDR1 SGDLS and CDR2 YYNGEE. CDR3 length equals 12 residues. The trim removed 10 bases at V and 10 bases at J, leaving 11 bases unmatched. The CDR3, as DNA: TGTGCCGGCAACTATCTAGCGGAAGAGCAGTTCTTC. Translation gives CAGNYLAEEQFF.

CDR3 residues: CSAKVGGGGTEAFF. The DNA of the CDR3 is TGCAGTGCTAAAGTAGGCGGCGGGGGCACTGAAGCTTTCTTT. The rearrangement links TRBV20-1 to TRBJ1-1; TRBD1 is a possible D gene (5 bases). Deletions cut 4 bases from V and 4 bases from J, with 16 bases between. The CDR3 is 14 amino acids. Germline CDR1 and CDR2: DFQATT and SNEGSKA (reference sequence).

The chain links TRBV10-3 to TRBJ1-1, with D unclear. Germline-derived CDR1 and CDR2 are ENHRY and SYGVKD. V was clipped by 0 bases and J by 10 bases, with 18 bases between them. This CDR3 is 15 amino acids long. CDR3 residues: CAISESVDLSFGAFF. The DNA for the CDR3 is TGTGCCATCAGTGAGTCTGTAGACCTCAGCTTCGGAGCTTTCTTT.

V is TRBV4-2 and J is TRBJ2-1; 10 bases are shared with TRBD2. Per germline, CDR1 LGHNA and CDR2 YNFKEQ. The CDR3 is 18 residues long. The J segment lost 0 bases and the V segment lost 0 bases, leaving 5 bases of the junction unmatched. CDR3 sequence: CASSQELAGLSSYNEQFF. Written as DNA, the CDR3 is TGTGCCAGCAGCCAAGAACTAGCGGGGCTGAGCTCCTACAATGAGCAGTTCTTC.

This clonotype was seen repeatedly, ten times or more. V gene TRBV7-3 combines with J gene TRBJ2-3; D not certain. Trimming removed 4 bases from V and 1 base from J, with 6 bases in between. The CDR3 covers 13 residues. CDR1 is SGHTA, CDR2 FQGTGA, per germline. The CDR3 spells CASSSARTDTQYF. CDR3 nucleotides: TGTGCCAGCAGCTCCGCCCGCACAGATACGCAGTATTTT.

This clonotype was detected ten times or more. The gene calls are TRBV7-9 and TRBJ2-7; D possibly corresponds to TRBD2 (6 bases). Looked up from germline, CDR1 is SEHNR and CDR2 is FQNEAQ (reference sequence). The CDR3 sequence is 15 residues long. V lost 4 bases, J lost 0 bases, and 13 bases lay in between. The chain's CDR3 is CASSSSGQSSYEQYF. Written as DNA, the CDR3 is TGTGCCAGCAGCTCAAGCGGGCAGAGCTCCTACGAGCAGTACTTC.

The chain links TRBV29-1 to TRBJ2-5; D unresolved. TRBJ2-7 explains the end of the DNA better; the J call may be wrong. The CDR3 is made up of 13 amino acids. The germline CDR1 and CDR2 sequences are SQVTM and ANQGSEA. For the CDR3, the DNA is TGCAGCGTCATGGCTACGTTGGGAAACGAGCAGTACTTC. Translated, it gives CSVMATLGNEQYF.

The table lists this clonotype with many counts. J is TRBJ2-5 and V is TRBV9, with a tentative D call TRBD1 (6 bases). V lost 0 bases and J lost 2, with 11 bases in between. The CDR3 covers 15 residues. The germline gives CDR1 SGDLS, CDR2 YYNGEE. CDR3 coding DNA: TGTGCCAGCAGCGTAGCACCAGGGGCTCAAGAGACCCAGTACTTC. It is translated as CASSVAPGAQETQYF.

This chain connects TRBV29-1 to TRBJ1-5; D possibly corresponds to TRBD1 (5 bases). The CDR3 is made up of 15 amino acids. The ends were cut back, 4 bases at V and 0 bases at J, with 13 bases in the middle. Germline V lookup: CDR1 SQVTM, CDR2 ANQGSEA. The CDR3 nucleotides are TGCAGCGTTGTAGGTCCCGGGGGTAGCAATCAGCCCCAGCATTTT. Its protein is CSVVGPGGSNQPQHF.

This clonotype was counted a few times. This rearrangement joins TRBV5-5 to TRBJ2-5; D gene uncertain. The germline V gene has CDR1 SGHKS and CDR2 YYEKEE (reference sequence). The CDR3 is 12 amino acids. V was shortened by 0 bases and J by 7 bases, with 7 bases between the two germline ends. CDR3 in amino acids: CASSLDPPTQYF. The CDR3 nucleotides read TGTGCCAGCAGCTTGGACCCCCCGACCCAGTACTTC.

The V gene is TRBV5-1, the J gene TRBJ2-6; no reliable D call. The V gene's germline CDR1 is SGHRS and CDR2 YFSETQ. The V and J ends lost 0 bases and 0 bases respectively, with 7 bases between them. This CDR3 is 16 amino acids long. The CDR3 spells CASSLDYSSGANVLTF. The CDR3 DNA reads TGCGCCAGCAGCTTGGATTACAGCTCTGGGGCCAACGTCCTGACTTTC.

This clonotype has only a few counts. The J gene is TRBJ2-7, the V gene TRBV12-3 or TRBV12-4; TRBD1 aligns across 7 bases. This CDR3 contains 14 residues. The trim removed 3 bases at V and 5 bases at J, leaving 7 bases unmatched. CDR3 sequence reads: CASSFSPGQNEQYF. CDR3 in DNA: TGTGCCAGCAGTTTTTCTCCGGGACAGAACGAGCAGTACTTC.